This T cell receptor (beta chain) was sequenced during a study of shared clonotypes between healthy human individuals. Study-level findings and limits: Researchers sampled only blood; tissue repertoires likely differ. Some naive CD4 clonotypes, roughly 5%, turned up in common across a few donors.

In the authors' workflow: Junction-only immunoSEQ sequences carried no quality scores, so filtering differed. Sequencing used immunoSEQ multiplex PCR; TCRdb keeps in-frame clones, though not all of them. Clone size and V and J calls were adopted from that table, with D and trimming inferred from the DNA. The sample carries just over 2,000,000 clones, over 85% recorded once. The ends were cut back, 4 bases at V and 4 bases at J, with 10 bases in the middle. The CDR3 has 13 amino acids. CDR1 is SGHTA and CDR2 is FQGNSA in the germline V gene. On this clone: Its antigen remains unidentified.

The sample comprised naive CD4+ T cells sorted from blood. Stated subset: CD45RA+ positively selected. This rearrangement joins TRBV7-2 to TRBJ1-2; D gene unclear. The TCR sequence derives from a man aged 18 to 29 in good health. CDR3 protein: CASSSEWGYGYTF. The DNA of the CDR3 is TGTGCCAGCAGCTCGGAGTGGGGCTATGGCTACACCTTC. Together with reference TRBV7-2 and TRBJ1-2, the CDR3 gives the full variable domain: GAGVSQSPSNKVTEKGKDVELRCDPISGHTALYWYRQSLGQGLEFLIYFQGNSAPDKSGLPSDRFSAERTGGSVSTLTIQRTQQEDSAVYLCASSSEWGYGYTFGSGTRLTVV.